Sequencing of this T cell receptor beta chain was carried out in a study of shared clonotypes between healthy human individuals. Notes on the study in general: In a handful of donors, around 5% of naive CD4 clonotypes appeared in common. Clonotype sharing among donors was expected to depend on sequencing depth.

Regarding this clone: Its antigen remains unidentified.

The length of the CDR3 is 15 residues. The junction had 14 bases not matched to a gene; V was cut back by 6 bases and J by 4 bases. The germline gives CDR1 SQVTM, CDR2 ANQGSEA. TCRdb's table, derived via immunoSEQ multiplex PCR, lists solely in-frame clones and lacks some. The top ten clones hold about 0.12% of a sample with hundreds of thousands of clones, around 96% of them seen once. The naive CD8 population came from CD45RO-negative cells selected for CCR7, without terminally differentiated effector memory CD45RA+ cells. Material: naive CD8+ T cells sorted from blood. The rearrangement links TRBV29-1 to TRBJ2-5; TRBD1 aligns across 7 bases. This TCR came from a woman between 25 and 40 years old in good health. The CDR3 is CSVDGGQGVRETQYF. CDR3 nucleotides: TGCAGCGTAGATGGTGGTCAGGGGGTGCGAGAGACCCAGTACTTC.